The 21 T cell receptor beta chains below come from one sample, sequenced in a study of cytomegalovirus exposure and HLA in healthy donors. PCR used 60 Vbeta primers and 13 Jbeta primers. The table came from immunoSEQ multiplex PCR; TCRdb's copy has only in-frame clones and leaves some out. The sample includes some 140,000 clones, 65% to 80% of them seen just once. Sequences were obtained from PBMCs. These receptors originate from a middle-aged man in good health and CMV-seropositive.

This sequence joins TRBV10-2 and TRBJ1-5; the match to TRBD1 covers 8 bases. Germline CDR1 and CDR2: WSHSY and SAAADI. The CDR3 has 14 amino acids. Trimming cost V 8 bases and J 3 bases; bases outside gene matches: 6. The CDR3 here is CASVGTGLNQPQHF. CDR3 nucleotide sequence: TGCGCCAGCGTTGGGACAGGCCTCAATCAGCCCCAGCATTTT.

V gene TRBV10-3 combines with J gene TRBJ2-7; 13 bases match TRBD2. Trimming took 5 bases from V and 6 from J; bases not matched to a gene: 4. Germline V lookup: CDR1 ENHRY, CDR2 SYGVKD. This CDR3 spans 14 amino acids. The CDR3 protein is CAISQGLAGVEQYF. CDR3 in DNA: TGTGCCATCAGTCAAGGACTAGCGGGAGTCGAGCAGTACTTC.

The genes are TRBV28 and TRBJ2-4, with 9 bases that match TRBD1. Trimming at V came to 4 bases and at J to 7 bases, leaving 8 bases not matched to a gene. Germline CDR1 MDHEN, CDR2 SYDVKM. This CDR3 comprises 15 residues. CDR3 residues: CASSSPGTGPNIQYF. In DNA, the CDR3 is TGTGCCAGCAGTTCCCCCGGGACAGGGCCCAACATTCAGTACTTC.

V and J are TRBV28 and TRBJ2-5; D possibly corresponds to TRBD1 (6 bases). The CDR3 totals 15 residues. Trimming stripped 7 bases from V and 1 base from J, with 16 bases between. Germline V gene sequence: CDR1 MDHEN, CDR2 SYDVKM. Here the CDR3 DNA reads TGTGCCAGCATCCCTGGGGACACTCGCCAAGAGACCCAGTACTTC. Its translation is CASIPGDTRQETQYF.

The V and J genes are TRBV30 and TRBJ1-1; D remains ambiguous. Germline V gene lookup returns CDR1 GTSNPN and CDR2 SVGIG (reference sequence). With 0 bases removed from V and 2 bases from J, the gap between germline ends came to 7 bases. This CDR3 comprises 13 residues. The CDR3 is CAWSVTVNTEAFF. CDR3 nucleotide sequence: TGTGCCTGGAGTGTAACAGTCAACACTGAAGCTTTCTTT.

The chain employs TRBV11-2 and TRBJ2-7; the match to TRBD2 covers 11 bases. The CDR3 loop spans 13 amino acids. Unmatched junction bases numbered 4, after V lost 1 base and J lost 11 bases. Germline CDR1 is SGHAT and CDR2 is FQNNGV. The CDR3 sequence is CASSLGLAGNEYF. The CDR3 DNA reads TGTGCCAGCAGCTTAGGACTAGCGGGAAATGAGTACTTC.

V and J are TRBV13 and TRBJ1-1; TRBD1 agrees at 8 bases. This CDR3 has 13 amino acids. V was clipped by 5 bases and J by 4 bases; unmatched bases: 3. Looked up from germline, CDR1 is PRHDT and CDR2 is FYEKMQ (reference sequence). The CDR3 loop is CASSLTGGTEAFF. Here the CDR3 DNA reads TGTGCCAGCAGCCTCACAGGGGGCACTGAAGCTTTCTTT.

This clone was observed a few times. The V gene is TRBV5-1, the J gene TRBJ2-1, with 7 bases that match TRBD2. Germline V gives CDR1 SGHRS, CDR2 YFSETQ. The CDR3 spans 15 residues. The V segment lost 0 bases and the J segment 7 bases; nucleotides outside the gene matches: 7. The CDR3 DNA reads TGCGCCAGCAGCTTGGGAGCGGGAAGTCGGAATGAGCAGTTCTTC. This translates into CASSLGAGSRNEQFF.

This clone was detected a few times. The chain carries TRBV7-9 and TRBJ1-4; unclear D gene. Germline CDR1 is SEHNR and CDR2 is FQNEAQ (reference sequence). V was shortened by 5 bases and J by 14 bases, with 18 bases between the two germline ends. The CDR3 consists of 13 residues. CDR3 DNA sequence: TGTGCCAGCAGCCAGCCGGGGTCTTTCACCCTGTTTTTT. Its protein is CASSQPGSFTLFF. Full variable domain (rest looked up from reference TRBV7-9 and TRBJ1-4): DTGVSQNPRHKITKRGQNVTFRCDPISEHNRLYWYRQTLGQGPEFLTYFQNEAQLEKSRLLSDRFSAERPKGSFSTLEIQRTEQGDSAMYLCASSQPGSFTLFFGSGTQLSVL.

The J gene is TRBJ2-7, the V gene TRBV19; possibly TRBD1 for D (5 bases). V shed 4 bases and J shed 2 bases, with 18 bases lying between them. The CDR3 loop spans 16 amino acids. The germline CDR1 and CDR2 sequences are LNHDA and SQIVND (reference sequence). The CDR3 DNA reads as TGTGCCAGTAGTACCAGATTTGGGGCCATCCCCTACGAGCAGTACTTC. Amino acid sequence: CASSTRFGAIPYEQYF.

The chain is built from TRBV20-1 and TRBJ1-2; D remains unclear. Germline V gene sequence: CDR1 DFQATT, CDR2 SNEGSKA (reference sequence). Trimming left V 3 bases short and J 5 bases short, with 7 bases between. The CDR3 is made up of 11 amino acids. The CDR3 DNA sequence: TGCAGTGCTAGTAAGACATATGGCTACACCTTC. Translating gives CSASKTYGYTF.

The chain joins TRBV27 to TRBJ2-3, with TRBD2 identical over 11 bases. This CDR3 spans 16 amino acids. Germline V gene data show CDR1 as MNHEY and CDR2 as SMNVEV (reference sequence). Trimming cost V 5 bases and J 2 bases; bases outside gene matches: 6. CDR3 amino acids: CASSPGTSGATDTQYF. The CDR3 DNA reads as TGTGCCAGCAGTCCTGGGACTAGCGGAGCCACAGATACGCAGTATTTT.

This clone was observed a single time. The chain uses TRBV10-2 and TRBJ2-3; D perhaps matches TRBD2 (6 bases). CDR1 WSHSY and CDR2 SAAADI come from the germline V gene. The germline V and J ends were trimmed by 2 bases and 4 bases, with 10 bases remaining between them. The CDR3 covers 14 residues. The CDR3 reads CASSEGLAPDTQYF. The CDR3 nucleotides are TGCGCCAGCAGTGAGGGTCTAGCGCCAGATACGCAGTATTTT.

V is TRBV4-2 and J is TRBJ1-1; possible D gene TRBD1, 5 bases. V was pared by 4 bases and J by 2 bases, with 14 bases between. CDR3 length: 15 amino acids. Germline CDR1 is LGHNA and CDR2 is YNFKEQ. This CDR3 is CASSRSSTVNTEAFF. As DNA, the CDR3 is TGTGCCAGCAGCCGATCATCGACAGTTAACACTGAAGCTTTCTTT.

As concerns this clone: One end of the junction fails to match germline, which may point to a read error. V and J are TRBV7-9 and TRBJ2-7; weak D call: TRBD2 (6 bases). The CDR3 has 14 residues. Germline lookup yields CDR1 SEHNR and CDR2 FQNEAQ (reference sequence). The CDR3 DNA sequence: TGTTCCAGCAGCTTACCTACTATTGGGGGGGAGCAGTACTTC. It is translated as CSSSLPTIGGEQYF.

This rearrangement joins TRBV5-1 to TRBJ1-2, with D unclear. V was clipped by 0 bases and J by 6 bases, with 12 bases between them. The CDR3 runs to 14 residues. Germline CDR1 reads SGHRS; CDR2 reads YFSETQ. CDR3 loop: CASSLAPSTDGYTF. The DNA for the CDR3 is TGCGCCAGCAGCTTGGCCCCTTCAACGGATGGCTACACCTTC.

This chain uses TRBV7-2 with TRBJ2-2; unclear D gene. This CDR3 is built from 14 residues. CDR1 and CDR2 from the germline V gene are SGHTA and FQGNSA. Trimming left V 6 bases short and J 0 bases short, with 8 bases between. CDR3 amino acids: CASRQPSNTGELFF. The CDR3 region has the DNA TGTGCCAGCAGACAGCCTTCGAACACCGGGGAGCTGTTTTTT.

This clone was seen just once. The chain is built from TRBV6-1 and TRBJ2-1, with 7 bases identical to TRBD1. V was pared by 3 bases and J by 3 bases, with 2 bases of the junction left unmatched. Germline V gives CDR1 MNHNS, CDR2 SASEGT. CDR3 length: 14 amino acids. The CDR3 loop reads CASSEGQFYNEQFF. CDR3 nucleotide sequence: TGTGCCAGCAGTGAGGGACAGTTCTACAATGAGCAGTTCTTC.

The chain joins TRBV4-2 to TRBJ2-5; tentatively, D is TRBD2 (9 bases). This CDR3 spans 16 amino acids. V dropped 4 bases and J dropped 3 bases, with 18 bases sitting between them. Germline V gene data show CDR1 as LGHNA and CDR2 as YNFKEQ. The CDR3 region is CASSRSSGTGEETQYF. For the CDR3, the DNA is TGTGCCAGCAGCCGCTCTAGCGGGACAGGCGAAGAGACCCAGTACTTC.

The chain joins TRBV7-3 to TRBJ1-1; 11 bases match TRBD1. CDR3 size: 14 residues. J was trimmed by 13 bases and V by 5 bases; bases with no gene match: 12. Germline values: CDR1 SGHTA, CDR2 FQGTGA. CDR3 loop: CASSPDRDRGFVFF. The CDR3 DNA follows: TGTGCCAGCAGCCCGGATCGGGACAGGGGGTTTGTTTTCTTT.

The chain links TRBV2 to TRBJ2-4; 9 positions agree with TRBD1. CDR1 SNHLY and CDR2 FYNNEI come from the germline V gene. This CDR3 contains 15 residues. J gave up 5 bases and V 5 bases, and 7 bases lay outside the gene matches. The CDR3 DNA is TGTGCCAGCAGTCTGACAGGGGGTAACCAAAACATTCAGTACTTC. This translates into CASSLTGGNQNIQYF.